The clone carrying this T cell receptor (beta chain) has only a few counts. Its antigen is unknown. The sample belongs to a study of identical twins. The CDR3 consists of 13 residues. CDR1 is KGHDR, CDR2 SFDVKD, per germline. Trimming shortened V by 7 bases and J by 6 bases, and 12 bases separated the two germline ends. Template switching supplied a universal primer site; unique molecular identifiers were carried on the cDNA. TCRdb reprocessed the 5' RACE reads via MiXCR and lists one record per CDR3 protein. Altogether 1.5 million to 2 million distinct CDR3 sequences are present, less than 35% being singletons, with the ten largest covering 0.27%. General study findings and limits: Within cord blood, abundant beta clonotypes carried fewer insertions, but memory repertoires showed no such trend.

The material sequenced was cord blood. The V gene is TRBV24-1, the J gene TRBJ2-1; D may be TRBD1 or TRBD2 (6 bases each). This TCR was sampled from a newborn girl in good health. The CDR3 here is CATSGGPLNEQFF. The CDR3, as DNA: TGTGCCACCAGCGGGGGCCCCCTCAATGAGCAGTTCTTC.